This TCR beta chain stems from a study of T cell changes during pregnancy in multiple sclerosis. Per germline, CDR1 LNHDA and CDR2 SQIVND (reference sequence). V lost 6 bases and J lost 5; bases outside the gene matches: 3. The CDR3 loop spans 15 amino acids. Sequencing used immunoSEQ multiplex PCR; TCRdb keeps in-frame clones, though not all of them. The sample consists of about 18,000 clones, 88% of them appearing once. This chain connects TRBV19 to TRBJ2-3, with TRBD2 matching 15 bases. Sequencing was performed on CD4+ T cells from peripheral blood mononuclear cells, taken in the first trimester of pregnancy. This receptor was taken from a female donor in good health, enrolled as a control in a pregnancy study. The CDR3 here is CASRQGLAGGDTQYF. In DNA form, the CDR3 reads TGTGCCAGTAGACAGGGACTAGCGGGGGGAGATACGCAGTATTTT.